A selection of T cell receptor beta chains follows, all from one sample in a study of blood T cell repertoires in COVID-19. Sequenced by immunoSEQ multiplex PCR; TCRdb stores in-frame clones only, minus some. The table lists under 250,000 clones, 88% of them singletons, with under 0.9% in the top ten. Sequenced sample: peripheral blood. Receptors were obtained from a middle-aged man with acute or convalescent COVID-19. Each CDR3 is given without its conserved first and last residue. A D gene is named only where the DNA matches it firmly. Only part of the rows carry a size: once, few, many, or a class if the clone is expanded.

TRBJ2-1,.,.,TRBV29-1,SVQGGNEQF
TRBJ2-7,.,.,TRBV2,ASSSQGKGSYEQY
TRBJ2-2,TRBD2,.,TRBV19,ASFRPPGLAENGELF
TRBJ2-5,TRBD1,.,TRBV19,ASSIGGGTGETQY
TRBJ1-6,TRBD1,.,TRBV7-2,ASRSRGPYNSPLH
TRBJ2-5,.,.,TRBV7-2,ASRPGPGQETQY
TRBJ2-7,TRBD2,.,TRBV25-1,ASSAGGLADSYEQY
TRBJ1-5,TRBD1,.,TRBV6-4,ASSRQGRGQPQH
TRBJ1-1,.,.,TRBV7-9,ASSPTPGLLNTEAF
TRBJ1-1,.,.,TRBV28,ASSAGLMNTEAF
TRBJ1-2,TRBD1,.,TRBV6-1,ASSDVSGTGKPGYT
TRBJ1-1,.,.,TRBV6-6,ASSYGAGYLNTEAF
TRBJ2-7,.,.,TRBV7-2,ASLLSISSYEQY
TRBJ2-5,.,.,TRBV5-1,ASSLPRAETQY
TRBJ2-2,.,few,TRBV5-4,ASSLEGGEDTGELF
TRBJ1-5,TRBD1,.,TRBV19,ASSIQGDQPQH
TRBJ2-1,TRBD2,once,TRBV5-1,ASSLSSGGSNEQF
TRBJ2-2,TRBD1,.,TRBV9,ASSVPGTGGLGTGELF
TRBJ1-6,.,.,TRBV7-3,ASSPPPATRWYSPLH
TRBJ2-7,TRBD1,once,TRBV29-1,SAYDIGQGHEQY
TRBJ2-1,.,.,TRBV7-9,ASSLARTLYNEQF
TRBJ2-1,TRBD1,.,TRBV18,ASSPPPGQVYNEQF
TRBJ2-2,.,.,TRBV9,ASSGLRTGELF
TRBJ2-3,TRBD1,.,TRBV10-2,ASSPDRGASPDTQY
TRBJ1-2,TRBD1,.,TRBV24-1,ATSDQTGSYGYT
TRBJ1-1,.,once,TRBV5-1,ASTGSGGAGTEAF
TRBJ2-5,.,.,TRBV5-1,ASSLVAGYQETQY
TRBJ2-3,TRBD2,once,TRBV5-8,ASSPLLAGAPDTQY
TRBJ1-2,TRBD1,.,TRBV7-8,ASSPGQGKGYGYT
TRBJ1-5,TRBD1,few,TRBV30,AWSWTGDQPQH
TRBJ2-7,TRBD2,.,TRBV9,ASSVGAGAGYEQY
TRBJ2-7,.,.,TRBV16,ASSQLFGERTGEQY
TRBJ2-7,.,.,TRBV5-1,ASRLSGYSGYEQY
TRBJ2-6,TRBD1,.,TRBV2,ASSELGQGASGANVLT
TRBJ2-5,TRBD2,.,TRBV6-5,ASRGLAGGQETQY
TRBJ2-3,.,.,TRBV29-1,SVELAGADTQY
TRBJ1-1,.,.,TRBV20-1,SVRGLAEAF
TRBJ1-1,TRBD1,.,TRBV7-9,ASSYEGQLNTEAF
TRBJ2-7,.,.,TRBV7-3,ASSLMQGPEQY
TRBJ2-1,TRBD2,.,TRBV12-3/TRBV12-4,ASSPGLAPEQF
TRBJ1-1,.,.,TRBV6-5,ASRPSFASPAF
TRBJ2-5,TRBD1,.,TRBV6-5,ATSNRDRLETQY
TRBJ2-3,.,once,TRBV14,ASSQWGGLAPGSDTQY
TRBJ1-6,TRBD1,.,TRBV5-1,ASSLARQGGHNSPLH
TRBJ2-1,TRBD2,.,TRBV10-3,AIGSSGGTYNEQF
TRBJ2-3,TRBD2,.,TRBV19,ASSIVAGGTDTQY
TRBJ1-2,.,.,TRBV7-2,ASTFHPLAGAGYSYGYT
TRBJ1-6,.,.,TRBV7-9,ASSLVVGAVSPLH
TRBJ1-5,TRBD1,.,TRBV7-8,ASSQTGQGASNQPQH
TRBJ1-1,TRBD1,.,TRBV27,ASSSGQGFTEAF
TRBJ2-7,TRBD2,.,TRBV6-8,ASSYAWREASGYTYEQY
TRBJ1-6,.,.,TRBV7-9,ASSLEGRGASPLH
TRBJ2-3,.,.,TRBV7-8,ASSLMGLRTDTQY
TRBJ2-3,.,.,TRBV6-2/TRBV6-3,ASSYSSSSTDTQY
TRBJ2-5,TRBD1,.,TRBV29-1,SASTGGEYQETQY
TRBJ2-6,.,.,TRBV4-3,ASSRNTGPGANVLT
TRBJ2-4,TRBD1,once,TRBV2,ASTDRGELDIQY